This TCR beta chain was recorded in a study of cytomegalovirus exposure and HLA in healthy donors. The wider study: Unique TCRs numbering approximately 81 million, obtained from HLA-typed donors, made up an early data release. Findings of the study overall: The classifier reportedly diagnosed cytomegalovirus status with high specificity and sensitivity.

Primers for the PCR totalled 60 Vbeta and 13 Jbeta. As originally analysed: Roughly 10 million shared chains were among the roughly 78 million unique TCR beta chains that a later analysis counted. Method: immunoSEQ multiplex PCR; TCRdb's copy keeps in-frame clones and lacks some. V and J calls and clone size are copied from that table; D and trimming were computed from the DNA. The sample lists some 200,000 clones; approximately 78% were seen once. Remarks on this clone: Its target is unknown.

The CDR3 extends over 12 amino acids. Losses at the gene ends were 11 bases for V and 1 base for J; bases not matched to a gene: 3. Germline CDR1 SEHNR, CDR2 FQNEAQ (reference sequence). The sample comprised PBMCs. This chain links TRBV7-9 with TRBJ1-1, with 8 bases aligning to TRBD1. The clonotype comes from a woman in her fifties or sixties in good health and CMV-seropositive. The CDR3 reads CAEQGGNTEAFF. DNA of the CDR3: TGTGCCGAACAGGGGGGGAACACTGAAGCTTTCTTT.